This TCR beta chain originates from a study of cytomegalovirus exposure and HLA in healthy donors. Repertoires were generated with immunoSEQ multiplex PCR, while TCRdb's copy carries only in-frame clones and drops some. The sample records a few hundred thousand clones, roughly 88% being singletons. Study-wide points: Subsequent analysis found a tendency for first-cohort TCR clusters to co-occur within the 120 validation repertoires. Rare sequences made up most TCRs, while some public TCRs were found in many donors.

About this clone: Its specificity is not known.

The sequence was collected from a man aged 25-45 years in good health and CMV-seronegative. The specimen was PBMCs.

CDR3 region: CASSLGGGASREQFF. The DNA for the CDR3 is TGTGCCAGCAGCTTGGGCGGGGGGGCCAGTCGTGAGCAGTTCTTC. The chain links TRBV5-4 to TRBJ2-1; 9 bases align to TRBD2. Trimming cost V 0 bases and J 9 bases; bases outside gene matches: 7. The CDR3 totals 15 residues. Per the germline V gene, CDR1 is SGHNT and CDR2 is YYREEE (reference sequence).